These 17 T cell receptor beta chains share one sample of origin, sequenced in a study of CD8+CD57+ T cells in acquired aplastic anemia. Genomic DNA, serving as template, underwent TCR beta VDJ and CDR3 profiling. Using its own MiXCR run on the reads, TCRdb lists one record per CDR3 protein. Of approximately 190,000 distinct CDR3 sequences listed, approximately 50% are singletons. Patients picked for sequencing had shown CD8+CD57+ cell expansion detected by flow cytometry. Sequences were obtained from sorted CD4+, CD8+, or CD8+CD57+ T cells (not recorded which) from PBMCs. These receptors came from a human donor with aplastic anemia.

This clonotype came up many times. The gene calls are TRBV5-6 and TRBJ1-1, with D uncertain. The CDR3 consists of 14 residues. Per the germline V gene, CDR1 is SGHDT and CDR2 is YYEEEE. Trimming took off 2 bases at V and 3 bases at J, with 11 bases between the two ends. As DNA, the CDR3 is TGTGCCAGCAGCTTATCACTTTTCTACACTGAAGCTTTCTTT. Translating gives CASSLSLFYTEAFF.

To note about this clonotype: It is likely a read error, because the conserved phenylalanine at the end of the CDR3 is missing. The rearrangement links TRBV6-2 or TRBV6-3 to TRBJ1-1; no firm D call. Trimming left V 6 bases short and J 1 base short, with 12 bases between. Germline V lookup: CDR1 MNHEY, CDR2 SVGEGT. CDR3 length equals 14 residues. CDR3 region: CASSLRTENTEAFL. The CDR3 DNA reads TGTGCCAGCAGCCTAAGGACGGAGAACACTGAAGCTTTCCTT.

The V and J genes are TRBV10-1 and TRBJ2-7; D might be TRBD2 (5 bases). Between the trimmed V and J ends, which lost 2 bases and 5 bases, there was a span of 16 bases. The CDR3 consists of 15 residues. Germline CDR1 reads WNHNN; CDR2 reads SYGVQD (reference sequence). The CDR3 spells CASSEAPRGVDEQYF. The CDR3 DNA sequence: TGCGCCAGCAGTGAGGCCCCCCGGGGAGTCGACGAGCAGTACTTC.

Comments on this clonotype: The CDR3 does not close with the conserved phenylalanine or tryptophan, likely indicating a read error. V gene TRBV29-1 combines with J gene TRBJ2-2; D possibly uses TRBD1 or TRBD2 (5 bases each). V was clipped by 4 bases and J by 7 bases, with 13 bases between them. The CDR3 runs to 13 residues. The V gene's germline CDR1 is SQVTM and CDR2 ANQGSEA. The CDR3 DNA reads as TGCAGCGTTGGTCAGAGGGGAGTCGGGGAGCTGTTTTTA. This sequence encodes CSVGQRGVGELFL.

Ten or more counts support this clonotype. The chain recombines TRBV2 with TRBJ2-2; the match to TRBD1 covers 10 bases. CDR1 is SNHLY, CDR2 FYNNEI, per germline. The CDR3 totals 16 residues. With 4 bases clipped from V and 5 bases from J, the junction kept 7 bases outside the gene matches. The CDR3 sequence: CASSGVDRGSTGELFF. In DNA, the CDR3 is TGTGCCAGCAGTGGGGTGGACAGGGGGAGTACCGGGGAGCTGTTTTTT.

The sample holds many counts of this clonotype. The chain recombines TRBV12-3 or TRBV12-4 with TRBJ2-2; D is perhaps TRBD2 (5 bases). CDR3 length: 14 residues. V was cut by 1 base and J by 4 bases, with 7 bases left in between. The CDR3 here is CASSLVEGTGELFF. CDR3 bases: TGTGCCAGCAGTTTAGTCGAGGGCACCGGGGAGCTGTTTTTT.

The chain couples TRBV29-1 to TRBJ2-3; D not resolved. Germline values: CDR1 SQVTM, CDR2 ANQGSEA. Between the trimmed V and J ends, which lost 3 bases and 7 bases, there was a span of 11 bases. This CDR3 is built from 12 residues. CDR3 in DNA: TGCAGCGTTGACGTTACACAGAATACGCAGTATTTT. Residues: CSVDVTQNTQYF.

The CDR3 DNA reads as TGCAGCAACGGACGTGGCGGCTATGGCTACACCTTC. Translating gives CSNGRGGYGYTF. This chain joins TRBV29-1 and TRBJ1-2; D is uncertain. The CDR3 totals 12 residues. With 8 bases removed from V and 4 bases from J, the gap between germline ends came to 14 bases. Per germline, CDR1 SQVTM and CDR2 ANQGSEA.

CDR3 nucleotide sequence: TGCAGCGTCGTACAGTCCTTGGGGGTTTATGAGCAGTTCTTC. It codes for CSVVQSLGVYEQFF. The chain uses TRBV29-1 and TRBJ2-1; D tentatively fits TRBD1 or TRBD2 (5 bases each). Trimming cost V 6 bases and J 8 bases, with 20 bases left between them. In germline, CDR1 is SQVTM, CDR2 ANQGSEA. CDR3 length: 14 residues.

This chain links TRBV4-1 with TRBJ1-5; the D is unclear. Germline CDR1 reads MGHRA; CDR2 reads YSYEKL. The CDR3 runs 19 residues. V shed 0 bases and J shed 5 bases, with 23 bases lying between them. CDR3 in DNA: TGCGCCAGCAGCCAAGACATGCCCTCCTTTAGACCATGGGATCAGCCCCAGCATTTT. Residues: CASSQDMPSFRPWDQPQHF.

As concerns this clonotype: An end of the junction differs from the germline gene, which may be a read error. The CDR3 DNA is TGTGCCAGTAGTATCCCACCAGGCCCGGATAACTCACCCCTCCACTTT. Translation: CASSIPPGPDNSPLHF. The chain joins TRBV19 to TRBJ1-6; D uncertain. The CDR3 contains 16 residues. Germline V lookup: CDR1 LNHDA, CDR2 SQIVND (reference sequence).

This clonotype appeared a single time. The V call is TRBV19, the J call TRBJ1-5, with D possibly TRBD1 on 6 matching bases. The CDR3 spans 16 residues. Looked up from germline, CDR1 is LNHDA and CDR2 is SQIVND (reference sequence). Trimming took off 10 bases at V and 9 bases at J, with 28 bases between the two ends. Written as DNA, the CDR3 is TGTGCCACCGGGGACGGGACAACCGCTCGGAGATGGCCCCAGCATTTT. Protein product: CATGDGTTARRWPQHF.

This clonotype was detected a few times. The chain employs TRBV25-1 and TRBJ1-6; possibly TRBD1 for D (6 bases). Deletions cut 8 bases from V and 8 bases from J, with 13 bases between. The CDR3 length is 13 residues. Germline V gene data show CDR1 as MGHDK and CDR2 as SYGVNS. In nucleotides, the CDR3 is TGTGCCAGCGCCGGACAGCCACATTCACCCCTCCACTTT. Translating gives CASAGQPHSPLHF.

The V call is TRBV20-1, the J call TRBJ2-7; D uncertain. CDR1 is DFQATT and CDR2 is SNEGSKA in the germline V gene (reference sequence). This CDR3 is 13 amino acids long. V was clipped by 6 bases and J by 3 bases, with 15 bases between them. The DNA of the CDR3 is TGCAGTGCCCGACCGCAAGCCGACTACGAGCAGTACTTC. Translation: CSARPQADYEQYF.

This rearrangement joins TRBV24-1 to TRBJ2-7; 8 bases fit TRBD2. The germline gives CDR1 KGHDR, CDR2 SFDVKD. This CDR3 is 13 amino acids long. The V segment lost 11 bases and the J segment 2 bases; nucleotides outside the gene matches: 7. In nucleotides, the CDR3 is TGTGCCATCAAAGCGGGGGACGCCTACGAGCAGTACTTC. Translating it yields CAIKAGDAYEQYF.

The chain is built from TRBV11-1 and TRBJ1-4, with no clear D. From germline, CDR1 is SGHAT and CDR2 FQDESV (reference sequence). With 2 bases removed from V and 6 bases from J, the gap between germline ends came to 10 bases. The CDR3 has 14 residues. The CDR3 bases are TGTGCCAGCAGCTTAAAGGTCGTCGATGAAAAACTGTTTTTT. Translated, it gives CASSLKVVDEKLFF.

The gene calls are TRBV29-1 and TRBJ2-3; the match to TRBD2 covers 11 bases. Per the germline V gene, CDR1 is SQVTM and CDR2 is ANQGSEA. The CDR3 is 15 amino acids. V dropped 6 bases and J dropped 9; count of bases not matched to a gene: 14. The CDR3 loop reads CSVGDTSGGSGTQYF. CDR3 nucleotide sequence: TGCAGCGTGGGGGATACTAGCGGGGGAAGTGGGACGCAGTATTTT.